These 21 T cell receptor beta chains were sequenced from one sample in a study of tumor T cells in aggressive B-cell lymphoma. Sequenced by immunoSEQ multiplex PCR; TCRdb stores in-frame clones only, minus some. The sample consists of about 1,000 clones, over 70% of them appearing once. The sequenced sample was tumor tissue. These receptors were taken from an adult with diffuse large B cell lymphoma.

The chain joins TRBV7-9 to TRBJ2-7; D might be TRBD2 (6 bases). Trimming cost V 1 base and J 1 base, with 8 bases left between them. This CDR3 has 14 residues. Per the germline V gene, CDR1 is SEHNR and CDR2 is FQNEAQ (reference sequence). The DNA of the CDR3 is TGTGCCAGCAGCTTAGGGGGACTGTCCTACGAGCAGTACTTC. Its translation: CASSLGGLSYEQYF.

For the CDR3, the DNA is TGTGCCAGCAGTTTGTGGACTAGCGGGGGGGCCTTAATCTACGAGCAGTACTTC. It codes for CASSLWTSGGALIYEQYF. The rearrangement joins TRBV28 to TRBJ2-5; TRBD2 matches 15 bases. With the DNA end fitting TRBJ2-7 better, the J assignment may be wrong. Germline CDR1 and CDR2: MDHEN and SYDVKM. The CDR3 length is 18 residues.

The chain carries TRBV4-1 and TRBJ1-5, with 8 bases identical to TRBD1. In germline, CDR1 is MGHRA, CDR2 YSYEKL. Germline trimming cut 4 bases from V and 6 bases from J; bases unmatched to any gene: 8. The CDR3 has 15 residues. CDR3 in amino acids: CASSPARTGLQPQHF. The CDR3 nucleotides are TGCGCCAGCAGCCCGGCGAGGACAGGGCTTCAGCCCCAGCATTTT.

V usage is TRBV9 and J usage is TRBJ1-1; D not certain. Trimming shortened V by 5 bases and J by 5 bases, and 13 bases separated the two germline ends. Germline CDR1 SGDLS, CDR2 YYNGEE. The CDR3 spans 13 residues. The CDR3 here is CASRELGWTEAFF. The CDR3 nucleotides are TGTGCCAGCAGAGAACTAGGTTGGACTGAAGCTTTCTTT.

The rearrangement joins TRBV13 to TRBJ1-2; D unclear. The CDR3 is 14 residues long. Germline CDR1 and CDR2: PRHDT and FYEKMQ (reference sequence). Trimming took off 2 bases at V and 9 bases at J, with 16 bases between the two ends. CDR3 sequence reads: CASSLFGIRYSYTF. As DNA, the CDR3 is TGTGCCAGCAGCTTATTTGGCATACGATATAGCTACACCTTC.

This chain uses TRBV16 with TRBJ1-4; D unresolved. Germline lookup yields CDR1 KGHSY and CDR2 FQNENV. CDR3 length equals 14 residues. V was shortened by 4 bases and J by 2 bases, with 8 bases between the two germline ends. Here the CDR3 DNA reads TGTGCCAGCAGCCCCGCGGAGACTAATGAAAAACTGTTTTTT. The encoded protein is CASSPAETNEKLFF.

The chain joins TRBV9 to TRBJ1-4; tentatively, D is TRBD1 (6 bases). Looked up from germline, CDR1 is SGDLS and CDR2 is YYNGEE. The ends were cut back, 0 bases at V and 7 bases at J, with 13 bases in the middle. The CDR3 contains 15 residues. The DNA of the CDR3 is TGTGCCAGCAGCGTAGATTGGGGGCAGTTTGAAAAACTGTTTTTT. Amino acids: CASSVDWGQFEKLFF.

On this clone: One end of the junction does not line up with germline, which may come from a read error. Other DNA sequences in the sample encode the same CDR3. The chain's CDR3 is CASSSGANTEAFF. The CDR3 region has the DNA TGTGCCAGCAGTTCAGGCGCGAACACTGAAGCTTTTTTT. The chain has TRBV7-9 and TRBJ1-1, with no clear D. Per the germline V gene, CDR1 is SEHNR and CDR2 is FQNEAQ (reference sequence). The CDR3 length is 13 residues.

The chain carries TRBV27 and TRBJ1-5; 7 bases are shared with TRBD1. The germline V gene has CDR1 MNHEY and CDR2 SMNVEV (reference sequence). After removal of 6 bases from V and 2 bases from J, the junction contained 4 bases not matched to a gene. This CDR3 spans 14 amino acids. In nucleotides, the CDR3 is TGTGCCAGCAGCTCCGGACAGGGCAATCAGCCCCAGCATTTT. It encodes CASSSGQGNQPQHF.

This rearrangement joins TRBV5-6 to TRBJ2-3; 10 bases are shared with TRBD2. Germline values: CDR1 SGHDT, CDR2 YYEEEE. J lost 3 bases, V lost 1 base, and 8 bases had no gene match. The CDR3 runs 17 residues. CDR3 in amino acids: CASSLWTLAGATDTQYF. CDR3 in DNA: TGTGCCAGCAGCTTGTGGACCCTAGCGGGGGCAACAGATACGCAGTATTTT.

The chain uses TRBV28 and TRBJ2-1, with TRBD2 identical over 8 bases. This CDR3 spans 15 amino acids. In germline, CDR1 is MDHEN, CDR2 SYDVKM. V shed 5 bases, J shed 8 bases, and the junction held 11 bases outside the gene matches. The CDR3 loop is CASSRGPGGQDEQFF. CDR3 in DNA: TGTGCCAGCAGTCGGGGACCGGGGGGGCAGGATGAGCAGTTCTTC.

The chain combines TRBV4-1 with TRBJ1-6; D may be TRBD1 (6 bases). Germline CDR1 MGHRA, CDR2 YSYEKL. The CDR3 is 17 amino acids. V lost 1 base to trimming and J lost 0 bases, with 10 bases between them. CDR3 nucleotide sequence: TGCGCCAGCAGCCAAGGTTTCAGGGGCTCCTATAATTCACCCCTCCACTTT. Translation gives CASSQGFRGSYNSPLHF.

This chain links TRBV19 with TRBJ2-1, with TRBD1 matching 9 bases. With 7 bases clipped from V and 2 bases from J, the junction kept 6 bases outside the gene matches. The CDR3 loop spans 15 amino acids. CDR1 and CDR2 from the germline V gene are LNHDA and SQIVND (reference sequence). The CDR3 is CASIKGTGTYNEQFF. CDR3 sequence (DNA): TGTGCCAGTATTAAGGGGACAGGGACCTACAATGAGCAGTTCTTC.

The chain carries TRBV27 and TRBJ2-1, with D tentatively TRBD2 (5 bases). Deletions cut 1 base from V and 0 bases from J, with 16 bases between. The V gene's germline CDR1 is MNHEY and CDR2 SMNVEV (reference sequence). There are 18 residues in the CDR3. The CDR3, as DNA: TGTGCCAGCAGTTTATGGACTTTAGAACCTAGCTCCTACAATGAGCAGTTCTTC. It specifies CASSLWTLEPSSYNEQFF.

This clone was recorded only once. The chain employs TRBV19 and TRBJ1-5, with 7 bases lining up with TRBD1. Looked up from germline, CDR1 is LNHDA and CDR2 is SQIVND (reference sequence). This CDR3 has 14 residues. The V gene end was trimmed by 5 bases and the J gene end by 8 bases; junction bases not matched to a gene: 9. The chain's CDR3 is CASSVGQSGEPQHF. The CDR3 DNA reads as TGTGCCAGTAGTGTGGGACAGTCTGGGGAGCCCCAGCATTTT.

CDR3 nucleotides: TGTGCCAGCAGTGTCCAGGACAATCAGCCCCAGCATTTT. This gives the protein CASSVQDNQPQHF. This chain joins TRBV2 and TRBJ1-5; D is ambiguous. Germline CDR1 is SNHLY and CDR2 is FYNNEI. The CDR3 has 13 residues. Between the trimmed V and J ends, which lost 4 bases and 3 bases, there was a span of 7 bases.

This chain joins TRBV5-1 and TRBJ2-7; 8 positions agree with TRBD2. The junction had 10 bases not matched to a gene; V was cut back by 5 bases and J by 6 bases. Germline V gene data show CDR1 as SGHRS and CDR2 as YFSETQ. This CDR3 has 14 residues. The DNA of the CDR3 is TGCGCCAGCAGTCCAGCGGGAGCCTCTCGCGAGCAGTACTTC. The encoded protein is CASSPAGASREQYF.

This clone was recorded a few times. Other DNA sequences in this specimen translate into the identical CDR3. This chain uses TRBV29-1 with TRBJ2-2, with 11 positions matching TRBD1. CDR1 SQVTM and CDR2 ANQGSEA come from the germline V gene. With 5 bases clipped from V and 7 bases from J, the junction kept 6 bases outside the gene matches. This CDR3 has 14 amino acids. The CDR3 bases are TGCAGCGTTCTGGACAGGGGGCTAATCGGGGAGCTGTTTTTT. Its translation: CSVLDRGLIGELFF.

The chain couples TRBV6-4 to TRBJ1-2, with D unclear. CDR1 is MRHNA, CDR2 SNTAGT, per germline. V was cut by 0 bases and J by 8 bases, with 10 bases left in between. This CDR3 comprises 13 residues. CDR3 loop: CASSDSGSKGYTF. The CDR3 nucleotides read TGTGCCAGCAGTGACTCGGGCAGTAAGGGCTACACCTTC.

As regards this clone: Other DNA sequences within the sample encode an identical CDR3. The chain links TRBV21-1 to TRBJ1-1. TRBV21-1 is a pseudogene locus. The CDR3 spans 14 residues. The CDR3 DNA is TGTGCCAGTAGCAAGGGGAGGGTGAACACTGAAGCTTTCTTT. The encoded protein is CASSKGRVNTEAFF.

The rearrangement joins TRBV6-6 to TRBJ1-4; 11 nucleotides align to TRBD1. The V and J ends lost 5 bases and 8 bases, in that order; junction bases with no gene match: 4. The CDR3 is 14 residues long. In germline, CDR1 is MNHNY, CDR2 SVGAGI (reference sequence). The DNA for the CDR3 is TGTGCCAGCAGTGCCGGGACAGGGGGAGAAAAACTGTTTTTT. Amino acid sequence: CASSAGTGGEKLFF.